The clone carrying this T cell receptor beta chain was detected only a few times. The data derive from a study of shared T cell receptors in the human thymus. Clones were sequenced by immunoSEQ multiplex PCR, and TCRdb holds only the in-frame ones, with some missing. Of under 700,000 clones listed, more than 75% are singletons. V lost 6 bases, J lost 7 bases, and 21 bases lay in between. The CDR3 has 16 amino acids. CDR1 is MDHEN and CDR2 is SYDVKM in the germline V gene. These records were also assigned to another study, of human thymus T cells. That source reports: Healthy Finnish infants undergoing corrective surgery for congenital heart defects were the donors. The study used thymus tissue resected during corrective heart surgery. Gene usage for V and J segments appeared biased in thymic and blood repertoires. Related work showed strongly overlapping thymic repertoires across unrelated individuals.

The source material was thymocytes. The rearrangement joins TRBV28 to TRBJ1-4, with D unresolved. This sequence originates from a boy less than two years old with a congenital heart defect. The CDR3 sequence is CASRSVPRGGGEKLFF. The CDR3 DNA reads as TGTGCCAGCAGATCCGTCCCCCGGGGTGGCGGTGAAAAACTGTTTTTT.